This T cell receptor (beta chain) is drawn from a study of blood T cell repertoires in COVID-19. Participants reported their clinical history, and cohort assignment relied on those reports. CDR1 SGHTA and CDR2 FQGTGA come from the germline V gene. The V segment lost 4 bases and the J segment 14 bases; nucleotides outside the gene matches: 10. The CDR3 spans 15 residues. Generated by immunoSEQ multiplex PCR, the TCRdb table keeps only in-frame clones and is missing some. The table lists some 400,000 clones, about 90% of them singletons. The sequenced material came from PBMCs or T cells enriched from blood (not recorded which). V and J are TRBV7-3 and TRBJ2-1; 14 nucleotides line up with TRBD2. The origin of this receptor is a man aged 30 to 45 who had recovered from COVID-19. CDR3 sequence reads: CASSSTGTSGGPEFF. In DNA, the CDR3 is TGTGCCAGCAGCTCCACCGGGACTAGCGGGGGCCCCGAGTTCTTC.